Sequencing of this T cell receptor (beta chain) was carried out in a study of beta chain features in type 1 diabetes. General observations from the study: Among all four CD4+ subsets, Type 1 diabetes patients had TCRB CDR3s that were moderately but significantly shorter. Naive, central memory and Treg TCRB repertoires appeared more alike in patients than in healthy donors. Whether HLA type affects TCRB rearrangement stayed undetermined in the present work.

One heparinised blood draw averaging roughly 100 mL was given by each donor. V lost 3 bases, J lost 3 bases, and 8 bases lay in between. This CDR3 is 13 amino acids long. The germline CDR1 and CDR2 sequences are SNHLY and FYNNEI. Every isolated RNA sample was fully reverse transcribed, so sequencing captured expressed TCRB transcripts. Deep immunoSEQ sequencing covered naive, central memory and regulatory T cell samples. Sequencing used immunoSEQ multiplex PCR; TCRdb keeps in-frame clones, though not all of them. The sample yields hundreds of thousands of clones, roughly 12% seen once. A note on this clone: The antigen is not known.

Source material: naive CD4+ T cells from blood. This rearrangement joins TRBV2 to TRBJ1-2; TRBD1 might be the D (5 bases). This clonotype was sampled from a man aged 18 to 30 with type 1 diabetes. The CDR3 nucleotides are TGTGCCAGCAGTGACGAGACAGACTATGGCTACACCTTC. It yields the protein CASSDETDYGYTF.